The entry below gives a single T cell receptor beta chain sequence along with its context. Antigen specificity is unknown. There are 14 residues in the CDR3. V lost 6 bases and J lost 3, with 11 bases in between. Germline lookup yields CDR1 ENHRY and CDR2 SYGVKD. This entry belongs to a study of long-term antiretroviral therapy in people with HIV. Whole-study findings and limits: Compared with controls, HIV repertoires showed narrower CDR3 length ranges. Upon ART, diversity increased but remained lower than transplant donor controls.

The run of the v3.0 immunoSEQ assay was at survey level. Assay used: immunoSEQ multiplex PCR; TCRdb lists only in-frame clones, some missing. In the table there are about 10,000 clones, roughly four fifths of which are singletons. The rearrangement joins TRBV10-3 to TRBJ2-2; a weak D match, TRBD2 (6 bases). The sequence was collected from a man between 35 and 55 years old with HIV. The starting material was unsorted PBMCs, obtained 0.7 years after starting antiretroviral therapy. CDR3 in DNA: TGTGCCATCAGGCCGGGACTCGACACCGGGGAGCTGTTTTTT. Translation: CAIRPGLDTGELFF.